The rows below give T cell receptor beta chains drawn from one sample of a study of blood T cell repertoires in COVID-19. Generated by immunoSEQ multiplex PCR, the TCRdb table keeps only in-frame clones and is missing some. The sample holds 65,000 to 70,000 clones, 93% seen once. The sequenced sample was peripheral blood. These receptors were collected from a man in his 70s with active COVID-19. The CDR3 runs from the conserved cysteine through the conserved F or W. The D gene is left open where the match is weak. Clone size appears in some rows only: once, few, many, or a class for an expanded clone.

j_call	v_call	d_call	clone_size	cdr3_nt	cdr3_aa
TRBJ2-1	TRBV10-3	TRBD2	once	TGTGCCATCCGGAGCGGGGGGGACAATGAGCAGTTCTTC	CAIRSGGDNEQFF
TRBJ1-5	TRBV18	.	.	TGTGCCAGCTCACCTCTTAGCAATCAGCCCCAGCATTTT	CASSPLSNQPQHF
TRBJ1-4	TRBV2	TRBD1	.	TGTGCCAGCAGGAGGGACAGCAATAATGAAAAACTGTTTTTT	CASRRDSNNEKLFF
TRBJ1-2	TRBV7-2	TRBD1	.	TGTGCCAGCAGCTTAGCGGGGGGACAGGGCTATGGCTACACCTTC	CASSLAGGQGYGYTF
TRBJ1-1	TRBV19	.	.	TGTGCCAGTAGTCATAGATCCGGCACTGAAGCTTTCTTT	CASSHRSGTEAFF
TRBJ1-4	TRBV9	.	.	TGTGCCAGCAGCCCAGGGTATAGTCGAACTAATGAAAAACTGTTTTTT	CASSPGYSRTNEKLFF
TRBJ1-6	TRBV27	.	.	TGTGCCAGCTCCTTAACAGGGAGGGGATCACCCCTCCACTTT	CASSLTGRGSPLHF
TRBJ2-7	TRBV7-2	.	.	TGTGCCAGCAGCTTTGATGGGGGGGGCTATGTAGTCGAGCAGTACTTC	CASSFDGGGYVVEQYF
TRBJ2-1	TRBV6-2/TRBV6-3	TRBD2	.	TGTGCCAGCAGTTACACACCACCACTAGCGGGGGGGCCCAGGGAGCAGTTCTTC	CASSYTPPLAGGPREQFF
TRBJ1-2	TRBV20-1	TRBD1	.	TGCAGTGCTAGTAGGGGACAGGGGGCTACTAGGACCTATGGCTACACCTTC	CSASRGQGATRTYGYTF
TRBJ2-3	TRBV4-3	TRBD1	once	TGCGCCAGCAGCCTAACCGGGACAGGGTTTCGCACAGATACGCAGTATTTT	CASSLTGTGFRTDTQYF
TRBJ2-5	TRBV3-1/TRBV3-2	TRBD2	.	TGTGCCAGCAGCCAGGTGGGGACTCGGCGGGGGGGCCTGGAGACCCAGTACTTC	CASSQVGTRRGGLETQYF
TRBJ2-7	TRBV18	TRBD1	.	TGTGCCAGCTCACCACGGTCGGGACAGTCCTACGAGCAGTACTTC	CASSPRSGQSYEQYF
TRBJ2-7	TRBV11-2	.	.	TGTGCCAGCAGCTTAGGTCACTCGAACTACGAGCAGTACTTC	CASSLGHSNYEQYF
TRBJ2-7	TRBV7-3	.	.	TGTGCCAGCAGTCCAGGGCCACCTTTGAACGAGCAGTACTTC	CASSPGPPLNEQYF
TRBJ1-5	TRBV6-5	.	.	TGTGCCACCCGGGACACTGAGAATCAGCCCCAGCATTTT	CATRDTENQPQHF
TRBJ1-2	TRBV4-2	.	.	TGTGCCAGCAGCCAAGAATTGGGGCAGGGGAGTTCGTTGGTCTATGGCTACACCTTC	CASSQELGQGSSLVYGYTF
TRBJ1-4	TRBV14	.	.	TGTGCCAGCAGCCACCGCCTGGACAGTTGGCGAGAAAAACTGTTTTTT	CASSHRLDSWREKLFF
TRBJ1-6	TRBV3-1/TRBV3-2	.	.	TGTGCCAGCAGCCAGAGTTCGGGCAGGGATAATTCACCCCTCCACTTT	CASSQSSGRDNSPLHF
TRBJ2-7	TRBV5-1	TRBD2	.	TGCGCCAGCAGCTCTAGGACTAGCGGGGAGGGCGAGCAGTACTTC	CASSSRTSGEGEQYF
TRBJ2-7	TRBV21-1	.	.	TGTGCCAGCAGCAAAGTAAGGCCTAGCGGGGGGCTTTCCTACGAGCAGTACTTC	CASSKVRPSGGLSYEQYF
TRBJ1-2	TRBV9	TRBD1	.	TGTGCCAGCAGCGTAGTAGGGACAGGGGGGATAGGCTACACCTTC	CASSVVGTGGIGYTF
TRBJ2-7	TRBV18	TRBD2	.	TGTGCCAGCTCACCGGGAGGGGTCCTCTCCTACGAGCAGTACTTC	CASSPGGVLSYEQYF
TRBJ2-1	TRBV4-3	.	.	TGCGCCAGCAGCCAAGAGAGCCCCAACAATGAGCAGTTCTTC	CASSQESPNNEQFF
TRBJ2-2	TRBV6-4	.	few	TGTGCCAGCAGTGACACCGACAGGACCGGGGAGCTGTTTTTT	CASSDTDRTGELFF
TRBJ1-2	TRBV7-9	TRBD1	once	TGTGCCAGCAGCTTAGGAGGCAGGGGGCACATGAGCTATGGCTACACCTTC	CASSLGGRGHMSYGYTF
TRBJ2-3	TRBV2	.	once	TGTGCCAGCAGTCTAGTGATAGATACGCAGTATTTT	CASSLVIDTQYF
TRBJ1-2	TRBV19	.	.	TGTGCCAGTACCATGGGGGGACTCTCACGCGGCTACACCTTC	CASTMGGLSRGYTF
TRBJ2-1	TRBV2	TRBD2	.	TGTGCCAGCAGGGGTAGCGGGGTCAATGAGCAGTTCTTC	CASRGSGVNEQFF
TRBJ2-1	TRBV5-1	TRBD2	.	TGCGCCAGCAGCTTGGCCCCGGGACTAGCCAACAATGAGCAGTTCTTC	CASSLAPGLANNEQFF
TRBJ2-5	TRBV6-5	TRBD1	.	TGTGCCAGCAGTTACCTGACAGGGGGGCAAGAGACCCAGTACTTC	CASSYLTGGQETQYF
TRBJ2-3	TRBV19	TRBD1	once	TGTGCCAGTAGGGATCCGGGACAGGCCCCAGATACGCAGTATTTT	CASRDPGQAPDTQYF
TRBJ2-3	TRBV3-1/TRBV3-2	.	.	TGTGCCAGCAGCCGCGAGACTCGGCGAACAGATACGCAGTATTTT	CASSRETRRTDTQYF
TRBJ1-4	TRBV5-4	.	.	TGTGCCAGCAGCTTGAGTGCAGCAGGAGGGGAAAAACTGTTTTTT	CASSLSAAGGEKLFF
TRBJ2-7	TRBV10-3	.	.	TGTGCCATCAGCCAGAGTGGGGGCGGGTACGAGCAGTACTTC	CAISQSGGGYEQYF
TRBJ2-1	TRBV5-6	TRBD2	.	TGTGCCAGCAGCTTGGCCCGAGCGGGGTCTTACAATGAGCAGTTCTTC	CASSLARAGSYNEQFF
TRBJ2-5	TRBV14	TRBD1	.	TGTGCCAGCAGCCTCCTTCAGGGGGCGGCTAGAGAGACCCAGTACTTC	CASSLLQGAARETQYF
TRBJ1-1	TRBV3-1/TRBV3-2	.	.	TGTGCCAGCAGACTTCTAACAGGGTCAGGCACTGAAGCTTTCTTT	CASRLLTGSGTEAFF
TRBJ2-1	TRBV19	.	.	TGTGCCAGTAGACTAGGTATCTCCTACAATGAGCAGTTCTTC	CASRLGISYNEQFF
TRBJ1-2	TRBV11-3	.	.	TGTGCCAGCAGCTTAGCTAAATATGGCTACACCTTC	CASSLAKYGYTF
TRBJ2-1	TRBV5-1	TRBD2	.	TGCGCCAGCAATTTGGGACTAGCGGTTTACAATGAGCAGTTCTTC	CASNLGLAVYNEQFF
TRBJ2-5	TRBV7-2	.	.	TGTGCCAGCAGCTTAAGAGGGGGAAAGACCCAGTACTTC	CASSLRGGKTQYF